This T cell receptor (beta chain) derives from a study of CD8+ T cells in alopecia areata (dated by TCRdb to 2017 to 2018). About the study as a whole: Treated patients were enrolled in an open-label pilot trial of oral tofacitinib at 5 to 10 mg twice daily for moderate-to-severe alopecia areata. Tofacitinib was given for 6 to 18 months, followed by 6 months of follow-up off drug to assess delayed response and recurrence. The SALT score, which quantifies the percentage of affected scalp surface area, was used to measure disease severity in treated patients. In both human patients and the C3H/HeJ mouse model, the study applied high-throughput TCRbeta sequencing to look at T cell clonal expansion in alopecia areata. In humans, TCRbeta sequencing was performed on scalp tissue and on sorted CD4+ and CD8+ peripheral blood T cells from healthy controls and from patients with patchy or totalis/universalis alopecia areata. Biopsies were taken from tofacitinib-treated patients at baseline and at 4 and 24 weeks of treatment, and a later scalp biopsy was taken in several of the tofacitinib-treated patients. Scalp clonality was compared across normal scalp (n=4), patchy alopecia areata scalp (n=8), and alopecia totalis/universalis scalp (n=8). The RNA source kit depended on sample type: the PAXgene miRNA kit for fixed scalp, the miRNeasy kit for PBMCs, and the RNeasy kit for mouse skin. immunoSEQ multiplex PCR using 35 Vbeta forward primers and 13 Jbeta reverse primers was used to amplify TCRbeta CDR3 regions. On the study overall, not on this receptor specifically: Shared TCR sequences between patients were less evident than in mice, which may be partly attributable to HLA diversity in the patient population. During tofacitinib treatment, many expanded lesional clones stuck around in both scalp and blood, and this persistence may partly explain why relapse happens after treatment is stopped. Resident alphabeta T cells in normal human skin are also sequenced, complicating scalp TCR repertoire analysis, unlike mouse skin dominated by gammadelta T cells. Because the treated cohort was small and had just a single nonresponder, larger studies are needed to establish links between baseline CD8+ expansion and response. Tofacitinib significantly decreased scalp clonality and the number of expanded CD8+ clones among the top 100 scalp clones. Compared with normal scalp, lesional scalp, particularly in alopecia totalis/universalis, had higher clonality and more expanded CD8+ clones, which suggests antigenic drive.

Trimming takes 7 bases from V and 2 bases from J, and the germline ends sit 9 bases apart. In the germline V gene (reference sequence), CDR1 corresponds to LNHDA and CDR2 to SQIVND. Reading from cysteine to phenylalanine, the CDR3 counts 13 amino acids. Only the CDR3 DNA is retained, 39 bases long and in frame from the first base. This clone appeared a few times. This receptor's antigen is unknown. Per-nucleotide qualities are absent, and no much larger clonotype sits a single base away. Libraries were made using the immunoSEQ multiplex PCR assay. RNA was extracted from all samples and reverse transcribed into cDNA, which served as template for TCR sequencing. First-strand cDNA was synthesized with SuperScript III using a 2:1 mix of oligo-dT and random hexamers. A synthetic immune receptor repertoire was used to gauge amplification bias, and whatever bias remained was removed computationally. As for how the authors treated the data: Raw reads were preprocessed to remove errors, and CDR3 was defined by IMGT conventions from the conserved cysteine to phenylalanine. Clonality was calculated as 1 minus Shannon entropy normalized by log2 of the number of productive unique TCRs. CD4 or CD8 identity of scalp clones was inferred by cross-referencing scalp TCRbeta sequences with sorted blood CD4 and CD8 repertoires. The source is immuneACCESS, and TCRdb retained only in-frame sequences with V and J called. Part of the clones is not carried over; for the studies checked, unresolved V genes explain less than half of this, and the remainder is unexplained. The V and J calls and clone size are taken from that table; D and trimming were inferred from the DNA. The sample has around 160,000 clones on record, around three fifths of them singletons. 11% to 15% of the sample comes from the top ten.

In the paper's terms, the time point label means: about 25 weeks on oral tofacitinib. What this sample's treatment or condition label stands for: oral pan-JAK inhibitor, 5-10 mg twice daily. Peripheral blood and lesional scalp punch biopsies were obtained from patients with alopecia areata. PBMCs were isolated by density centrifugation and stained for CD3, CD4 and CD8, after which CD4+ and CD8+ T cells were sorted on a FACSAria. The receptor chain draws on TRBV19 and TRBJ2-4, with a tentative D gene TRBD1 over 6 matching bases. The specimen comprised CD4+ T cells sorted from blood, sampled at week 24, from a patient treated with tofacitinib. This TCR was sampled from a human donor with alopecia areata. This receptor carries the CDR3 CASMGATKNIQYF. In nucleotide form, the sequence is TGTGCCAGTATGGGGGCTACCAAAAACATTCAGTACTTC. The full variable domain, completed from the reference TRBV19 and TRBJ2-4 proteins outside the CDR3, reads DGGITQSPKYLFRKEGQNVTLSCEQNLNHDAMYWYRQDPGQGLRLIYYSQIVNDFQKGDIAEGYSVSREKKESFPLTVTSAQKNPTAFYLCASMGATKNIQYFGAGTRLSVL.